This TCR beta chain derives from a study of shared clonotypes between healthy human individuals. Notes on the study in general: Clonotypes that were shared across several donors made up around 5% of naive CD4 clonotypes.

On this clone itself: Its antigen is not identified.

The assay was carried out at the deep level. Sequenced by immunoSEQ multiplex PCR; TCRdb stores in-frame clones only, minus some. The repertoire holds 850,000 to 1,200,000 clones, with 65% to 75% as singletons. Per the germline V gene, CDR1 is SGHTA and CDR2 is FQGNSA. The V and J ends lost 7 bases and 1 base respectively, with 10 bases between them. The CDR3 is 14 amino acids. The sequence was collected from a man younger than 35 in good health. The source material was memory CD4+ T cells sorted from blood. Subset meaning: CD45RA-negative fraction. The V gene is TRBV7-2, the J gene TRBJ2-2; no reliable D call. CDR3 residues: CASNSAGNTGELFF. The CDR3, as DNA: TGTGCCAGCAACTCCGCAGGGAACACCGGGGAGCTGTTTTTT.